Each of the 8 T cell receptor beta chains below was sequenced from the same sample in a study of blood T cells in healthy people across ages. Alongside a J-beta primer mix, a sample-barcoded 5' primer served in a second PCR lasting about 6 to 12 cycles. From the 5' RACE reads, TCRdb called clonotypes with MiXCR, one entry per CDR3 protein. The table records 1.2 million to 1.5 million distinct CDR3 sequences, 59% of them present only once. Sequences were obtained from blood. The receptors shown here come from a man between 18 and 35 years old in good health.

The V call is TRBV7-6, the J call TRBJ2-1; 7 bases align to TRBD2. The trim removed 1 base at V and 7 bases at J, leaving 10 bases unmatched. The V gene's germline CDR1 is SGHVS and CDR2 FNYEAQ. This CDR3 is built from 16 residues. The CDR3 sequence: CASSLEAGDRGNEQFF. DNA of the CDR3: TGTGCCAGCAGCTTAGAGGCGGGAGACCGCGGTAATGAGCAGTTCTTC.

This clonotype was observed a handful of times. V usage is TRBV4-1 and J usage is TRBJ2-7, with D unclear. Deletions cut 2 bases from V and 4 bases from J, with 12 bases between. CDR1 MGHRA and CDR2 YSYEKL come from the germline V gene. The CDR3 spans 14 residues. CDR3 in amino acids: CASSQRQTGYEQYF. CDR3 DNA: TGCGCCAGCAGCCAACGCCAGACTGGGTACGAGCAGTACTTC.

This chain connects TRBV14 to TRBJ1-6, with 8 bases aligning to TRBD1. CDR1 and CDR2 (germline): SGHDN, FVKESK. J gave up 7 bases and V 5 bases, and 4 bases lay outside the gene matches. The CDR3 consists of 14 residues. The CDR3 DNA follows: TGTGCCAGCAGCACCCGGACAGGGAATTCACCCCTCCACTTT. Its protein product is CASSTRTGNSPLHF.

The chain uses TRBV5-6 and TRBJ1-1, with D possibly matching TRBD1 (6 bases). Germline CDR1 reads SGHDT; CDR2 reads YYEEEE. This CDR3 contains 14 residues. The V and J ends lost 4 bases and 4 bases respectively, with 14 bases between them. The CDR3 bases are TGTGCCAGCAGCCTTGGGGCAGGGGCCACTGAAGCTTTCTTT. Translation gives CASSLGAGATEAFF.

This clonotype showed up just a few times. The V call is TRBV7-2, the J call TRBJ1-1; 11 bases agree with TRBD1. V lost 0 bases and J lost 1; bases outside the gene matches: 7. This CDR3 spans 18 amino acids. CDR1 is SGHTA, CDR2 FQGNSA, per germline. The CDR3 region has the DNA TGTGCCAGCAGCTTAGCGACAGGACAGGGGGCCCCGAACACTGAAGCTTTCTTT. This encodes CASSLATGQGAPNTEAFF.

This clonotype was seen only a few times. CDR3 amino acids: CSVQGAWADTQYF. As DNA, the CDR3 is TGCAGCGTTCAGGGGGCTTGGGCAGATACGCAGTATTTT. V is TRBV29-1 and J is TRBJ2-3; the match to TRBD1 covers 8 bases. The trim removed 5 bases at V and 4 bases at J, leaving 5 bases unmatched. This CDR3 spans 13 amino acids. Looked up from germline, CDR1 is SQVTM and CDR2 is ANQGSEA.

CDR3 sequence reads: CASSPVLAGGDETQYF. For the CDR3, the DNA is TGCGCCAGCAGCCCGGTTTTAGCGGGGGGCGATGAGACCCAGTACTTC. The J gene is TRBJ2-5, the V gene TRBV4-1, with TRBD2 matching 10 bases. Germline lookup yields CDR1 MGHRA and CDR2 YSYEKL. This CDR3 is built from 16 residues. V lost 4 bases, J lost 5 bases, and 10 bases stayed unmatched.

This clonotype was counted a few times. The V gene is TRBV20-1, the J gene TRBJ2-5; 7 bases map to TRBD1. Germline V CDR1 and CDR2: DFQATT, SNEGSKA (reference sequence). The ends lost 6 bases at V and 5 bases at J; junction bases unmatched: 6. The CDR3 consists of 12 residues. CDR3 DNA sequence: TGCAGTGCCGTCAAGACAGGGGAGACCCAGTACTTC. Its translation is CSAVKTGETQYF.